This T cell receptor beta chain is drawn from a study of blood T cell repertoires in COVID-19. Study summary: The United States, Italy and Spain were the sources of the acute and convalescent COVID-19 samples. From T cells, B-cell-depleted T cells, or PBMCs came the material, which was cDNA or gDNA.

The germline CDR1 and CDR2 sequences are SGHRS and YFSETQ. The CDR3 extends over 11 amino acids. The ends were cut back, 2 bases at V and 6 bases at J, with 6 bases in the middle. This table comes from immunoSEQ multiplex PCR, and its TCRdb copy is limited to in-frame clones, with some not included. The top ten hold around 5.2% of the sample, which has 150,000 to 200,000 clones, roughly 85% seen once. The source material was peripheral blood. The rearrangement links TRBV5-1 to TRBJ2-7; D possibly corresponds to TRBD2 (5 bases). The sequence came from a woman aged 30 to 39 with acute or convalescent COVID-19. This chain's CDR3 is CASSFGGEQYF. Written as DNA, the CDR3 is TGCGCCAGCAGCTTTGGAGGCGAGCAGTACTTC.